This T cell receptor beta chain emerged from a study of cytomegalovirus exposure and HLA in healthy donors (dated by TCRdb to about 2017). With respect to the entire study: An earlier analysis of approximately 550 of the donors reported more than 250 Gb of sequence data and some 120 million unique TCR beta sequences from about 179 million T cells. An early release covering 550 to 650 HLA-typed donors comprised about 320 gigabases of sequencing data and around 86 million unique TCR sequences. Among the roughly 400 genotyped donors, approximately 82% belonged to the genetic ancestry cluster associated with self-reported Caucasian donors. The study aimed to test whether signatures of past pathogen exposure could be identified by cataloging public T cell receptors. The study profiled the T cell repertoires of under 700 subjects by immunosequencing and related them to cytomegalovirus serostatus. A separate validation cohort of more than 100 different subjects was used in addition to the roughly 670-subject first cohort. To predict cytomegalovirus infection status, the study combined high-throughput TCR immunosequencing, statistical association of individual TCRs with disease status, and machine learning. To study patterns of TCR occurrence, a later analysis re-analyzed previously published TCR beta repertoires from several hundred donors and added high-resolution HLA genotyping. The later analysis used no new phenotypic data to find candidate immune exposures, relying instead on TCR beta sequences and their occurrence across donors. An earlier analysis of 587 of the donors applied high-throughput TCR beta sequencing to assess whether each TCR beta V gene segment acted as functional or pseudogenic. Alongside the repertoire data, information on donor age, sex, ethnicity and CMV serostatus was compiled. A later genetic analysis took genome-wide SNP genotypes for about three fifths of the roughly 700 donors and used that subset as a discovery cohort. Every discovery cohort repertoire had been produced on one sequencing platform. Both class I and class II loci were covered by HLA typing, at four-digit resolution. Typing coverage varied by locus: roughly 620-640 donors for A, B, C, DRB1 and DQB1; 500 to 550 for DQA1; over 600 for DPA1; around 490 for DPB1. A handful of DR-DQ haplotypes were handled as single units for association and clustering because linkage in the cohort was strong. On average, over 200,000 unique TCR beta nucleotide sequences were sequenced per donor among some 430 genotyped donors of the cohort, with approximately 18% of those sequences being non-productive. Findings and caveats that apply to the study as a whole: A later analysis associated about 17,000 TCR beta sequences with specific HLA alleles at a false discovery rate of 0.05. Roughly uniform sequencing depth across donors was assumed in presence/absence analyses, although this assumption may not hold. A further reported finding was that TCR beta sequences accurately predicted the HLA-A and HLA-B alleles for most subjects in the first cohort. Correlated functional status among segregating V segments might be attributable to linkage disequilibrium, but an unknown experimental factor could not be ruled out. In a later analysis, HLA-associated TCR beta chains were found to be more clonally expanded and to have lower generation probabilities than equally common non-associated chains. Across donors, most TCR sequences were observed very rarely, whereas some public TCRs were present in many individuals. Strong co-occurrence of HLA alleles, especially DR and DQ, made assigning TCR associations to individual alleles difficult. Three of the identified cytomegalovirus-associated TCR beta chains were confirmed in vitro to be specific for cytomegalovirus antigens. CMV serostatus was the only immune exposure information available for the cohort. Because HLA typing was unavailable for some donors at each locus, only the typed subset was used in association tests. In both the original and validation cohorts, the classifier was reported to diagnose cytomegalovirus status with high specificity and sensitivity. An association between a missense DCLRE1C variant and V-gene and J-gene trimming of TCR beta chains was found in a later genetic analysis and replicated in an independent cohort. In the study, 150 to 200 TCR beta chains were listed as associated with cytomegalovirus. Because the 87-base-pair reads could not distinguish some IMGT-functional V segments, including TRBV6-2 and TRBV6-3, those segments were excluded. Most CMV-associated TCR beta chains appeared to be HLA-restricted in a later analysis, and the HLA associations seemed to be driven largely by CMV exposure. Because counts were too low, seventeen rarely observed V segments, including chromosome 9 orphons, were left out of the earlier analysis of 587 of the donors. According to a later genetic analysis, donors in an Asian-associated ancestry cluster had fewer N-insertions in productive TCRs than the approximately 650-donor mean. In a later analysis, TCR association rates were found to vary across HLA loci, with the most associated TCRs seen for DRB1 alleles and the fewest for HLA-C alleles. The sequencing pipeline was judged likely to have produced a cluster of highly shared sequence variants as a technical artifact. In an earlier analysis of 587 of the donors, most TCR beta V segments appeared in productive rearrangements about 87% or about 30% of the time, broadly matching IMGT annotations. The authors suggested that the approach could potentially be generalized to other disease states and immunological phenotypes. Several of the top co-occurrence clusters appeared to be linked to parvovirus B19, influenza, CMV and Epstein-Barr virus, according to a later analysis. Only TCR beta chains were sequenced in this cohort, and the absence of alpha or paired-chain data limited detectable features.

Preparation of the library involved the immunoSEQ multiplex PCR assay. The multiplex PCR relied on a mix of 60 forward primers for TCR Vbeta segments and 13 reverse primers for TCR Jbeta segments. A multiplex PCR assay on genomic DNA amplified the CDR3 region of rearranged TCR beta genes. Amplified TCR beta libraries were sequenced as 87-base-pair reads on the Illumina HiSeq System. The study's processing was this. In a later analysis, tens of millions of unique TCR beta chains were counted across the roughly 610 repertoires, and around 11 million of these chains were shared by at least two donors. A nearest-neighbor algorithm error-corrected the raw reads and collapsed the reads into unique sequences, merging closely related sequences to remove PCR and sequencing errors. To assign V, D and J gene segments, CDR3 sequences were aligned to IMGT reference sequences. For a sequence to be retained, a match of at least six nucleotides to both a V gene segment and a J gene segment was required. Rearrangements were classified as productive when the CDR3 lacked stop codons and remained in frame with V and J, and all other rearrangements were classified as non-productive. Following IMGT convention, CDR3 was defined as the stretch from the second conserved V-encoded cysteine to the conserved J-encoded phenylalanine. The earlier analysis of 587 of the donors excluded sequences that lacked an unambiguous match to a single V gene segment. In an earlier analysis of 587 of the donors, a V segment was called functional when productive rearrangements were above 56.7%, and segregating when the standard deviation between donors exceeded 5%. A statistical classification framework was built for diagnosing cytomegalovirus status from the catalog of TCR beta chain sequences. A later analysis assigned V and J genes by comparing TCR nucleotide sequences with IMGT/GENE-DB human TR gene sequences. In a later analysis, CDR3 sequences and most-parsimonious VDJ recombination scenarios were assigned using the TCRdist pipeline. In a later analysis, each TCR beta chain was defined by its CDR3 amino acid sequence together with its V-gene family, and reads without a unique V-gene family were excluded. As a way to deal with suspected cross-contamination and a sequencing artifact, a later analysis dropped nearly 600 nucleotide sequences that were highly shared and had low generation probability. A later analysis calculated a clonal expansion index for each public chain from normalized within-repertoire ranks of inferred template counts. Generation probabilities in a later analysis came from a VDJ recombination model fitted to out-of-frame rearrangements, and those results were checked against IGoR. Hypergeometric tests were used in a later analysis to score TCR-TCR, TCR-HLA and TCR-CMV co-occurrence, with a repertoire-size bias correction applied to the TCR pairs. A later analysis estimated false discovery rates by permuting HLA or CMV assignments 20 times. In a later analysis, co-occurring TCRs were grouped using DBSCAN, and TCRdist sequence similarity was added for clustering within HLA-allele-positive subsets. Co-occurrence clustering excluded repertoires with fewer than 30,000 or more than 120,000 public chains, plus five with anomalous nucleotide sharing. The table comes from immuneACCESS by way of TCRdb, which keeps in-frame sequences with V and J called. Part of the clones is missing from these tables; in studies checked, under half for an unresolved V gene and the rest for unknown reasons. D and trimming were read from the DNA, whereas the V and J calls and clone size are those reported in that table. Recorded for this sample are roughly 67,000 clones; 80% to 90% of them occurred a single time. The top ten clones comprise around 3.2% of the sample.

Worth noting for this clone: The antigen it recognizes is unknown. No quality values exist for individual bases; no much larger clone is one base distant.

Relative to germline, V is 6 bases shorter and J is 1 base shorter, with 12 bases between their ends. The CDR3 has 14 amino acids, counting the end cysteine and phenylalanine. Solely the CDR3 DNA is kept, with 42 bases framed from the first base. CDR1 SNHLY and CDR2 FYNNEI were looked up in the germline V gene. The cohort consisted of 600 to 700 healthy bone marrow donors. All cohort members were sampled while nominally healthy, although unrecorded immune exposures were likely present. The donor was CMV seronegative and was included in the group of a few hundred seronegative cohort members. A peripheral blood sample was collected from each donor, and TCR beta sequencing was performed on peripheral blood mononuclear cells. The Qiagen DNeasy Blood Extraction Kit was used to extract genomic DNA from the blood cell samples.

The sample comprised PBMCs. This clonotype was obtained from a woman aged 30 to 39 in good health and CMV-seronegative. Here the chain combines TRBV2 and TRBJ1-1; TRBD1 is possibly the D segment (6 matching bases). This receptor carries the CDR3 CASRGLQGNTEAFF. Read as DNA, the sequence is TGTGCCAGCAGAGGTCTACAGGGGAACACTGAAGCTTTCTTT.